This TCR beta chain was identified during a study of T cell responses to AZD1222 COVID-19 vaccine. Findings and caveats of the study: The study sampled repertoires only after the peak T cell response. Spike-wide vaccine-associated CD4 TCRs dominated at 160-218 and 743-854. The donor group comprised mostly white British people and more females; the analysis possibly underestimated clonal diversity. It was only a handful of AZD1222 recipients who were seropositive at baseline.

V was pared by 5 bases and J by 6 bases, with 3 bases of the junction left unmatched. The CDR3 covers 12 residues. Germline V gene lookup returns CDR1 PRHDT and CDR2 FYEKMQ (reference sequence). Libraries were prepared by immunoSEQ multiplex PCR; TCRdb keeps only in-frame clonotypes and omits some of them. Among about 190,000 clones listed, approximately 91% were seen once. On this clone itself: Its antigen is undetermined.

The clonotype originates from an adult in good health. Sequencing used peripheral blood, obtained on day 0 of AZD1222 vaccination. The chain joins TRBV13 to TRBJ1-2; 7 bases fit TRBD1. CDR3 region: CASSRQGDGYTF. DNA of the CDR3: TGTGCCAGCAGCCGACAGGGTGATGGCTACACCTTC.